The present TCR beta chain was sequenced within a study of blood T cell repertoires in COVID-19. Study context: Samples came from the United States, Italy and Spain, spanning acute and convalescent COVID-19. From T cells, B-cell-depleted T cells, or PBMCs came the material, which was cDNA or gDNA.

The CDR3 loop spans 16 amino acids. Germline loops: CDR1 SNHLY, CDR2 FYNNEI. Germline trimming cut 6 bases from V and 6 bases from J; bases unmatched to any gene: 9. In the study's own analysis: By means of reference gene primer amplification, nucleated cell counts were estimated. Here immunoSEQ multiplex PCR was the method, and the copy in TCRdb shows in-frame clones only, minus some. V and J calls and clone size come straight from that table; D and trimming were deduced from the DNA. The data show some 70,000 clones, roughly nine tenths seen once. The V gene is TRBV2, the J gene TRBJ2-3, with 13 bases fitting TRBD2. This receptor was taken from a man aged 50 to 59 with acute or convalescent COVID-19. What was sequenced was peripheral blood. The CDR3 DNA follows: TGTGCCAGCAGGCCACTAGCGGGAGGGCCTGGGGATACGCAGTATTTT. It encodes CASRPLAGGPGDTQYF.